A selection of T cell receptor beta chains follows, all from one sample in a study of blood T cells in healthy people across ages. One entry per CDR3 protein, called by TCRdb with MiXCR from the 5' RACE reads. The sample includes roughly 560,000 distinct CDR3 sequences, about 25% of them seen just once. The data were also submitted as part of a second study, on T cells of mothers and their children.

Sequences were obtained from blood. These receptors were obtained from a boy aged 5-17 years in good health. Each CDR3 is given with its conserved first and last residue. D genes are given only for firm matches. Some rows mark clone size as missing; the rest say once, few, many or name a class of expanded clone.

TRBV28	TRBD1	.	TRBJ2-3	TGTGCCAGCAGAAGACCGGGACAGGGCACAGATACGCAGTATTTT	CASRRPGQGTDTQYF
TRBV28	.	.	TRBJ2-3	TGTGCCAGCAATGTGGTGGGGGGCGCAGATACGCAGTATTTT	CASNVVGGADTQYF
TRBV12-3/TRBV12-4	.	.	TRBJ1-2	TGTGCCAGCACCAGGAACTATGGCTACACCTTC	CASTRNYGYTF
TRBV27	TRBD1	few	TRBJ2-5	TGTGCCAGCAGTTCCGGGACAGGGGGCAAAGAGACCCAGTACTTC	CASSSGTGGKETQYF
TRBV7-6	.	few	TRBJ2-5	TGTGCCAGCAGCCTAGGGACGCTAGCAGGGGAGCAGTACTTC	CASSLGTLAGEQYF
TRBV7-2	TRBD2	many	TRBJ2-3	TGTGCCAGCAGCTTCCGGGGACTAGCGGGAGCGGAAGATACGCAGTATTTT	CASSFRGLAGAEDTQYF
TRBV29-1	TRBD2	.	TRBJ2-3	TGCAGCGTCTACCCCGGGACTAGCGGGTTGGGAGATACGCAGTATTTT	CSVYPGTSGLGDTQYF
TRBV18	.	.	TRBJ1-6	TGTGCCAGCTCACCACTTTCTACGTACGACGGAAATTCACCCCTCCACTTT	CASSPLSTYDGNSPLHF
TRBV28	.	few	TRBJ2-1	TGTGGGGAGGTGGGGACCGATGAGCAGTTCTTC	CGEVGTDEQFF
TRBV9	.	.	TRBJ2-5	TGTGCCAGCAGCGTAACAGATTTTGATGAGACCCAGTACTTC	CASSVTDFDETQYF
TRBV6-2/TRBV6-3	TRBD1	few	TRBJ2-6	TGTGCCAGCAGTTACGGGACAGGGGGCGCTGGGGCCAACGTCCTGACTTTC	CASSYGTGGAGANVLTF
TRBV29-1	TRBD1	many	TRBJ1-2	TGCAGCGTTGATGCGGGACAGGGCTATGGCTACACCTTC	CSVDAGQGYGYTF
TRBV7-3	.	.	TRBJ2-5	TGTGCCAGCAGCTCCGGCAGGGCTCAAGAGACCCAGTACTTC	CASSSGRAQETQYF
TRBV28	.	.	TRBJ2-2	TGTGCCAGCCTCGGGACGAGGAACACCGGGGAGCTGTTTTTT	CASLGTRNTGELFF
TRBV5-1	TRBD1	.	TRBJ2-3	TGCGCCAGCAGCTTTGGACAGGGGGCAGATACGCAGTATTTT	CASSFGQGADTQYF
TRBV20-1	.	.	TRBJ2-7	TGCAGTGCCAAGTTCCTCCAGGGTATCCCCTACGAGCAGTACTTC	CSAKFLQGIPYEQYF
TRBV27	.	.	TRBJ2-7	TGTGCCAGCAGTTTATCCGTCCCAACGCAATACGAGCAGTACTTC	CASSLSVPTQYEQYF
TRBV7-9	TRBD1	many	TRBJ2-5	TGTGCCAGCAAGAAGGGGGCGGAAGAGACCCAGTACTTC	CASKKGAEETQYF
TRBV29-1	.	many	TRBJ2-5	TGCAGCGTCGTTAGGGGGCAAGAGACCCAGTACTTC	CSVVRGQETQYF
TRBV28	TRBD1	few	TRBJ2-5	TGTGCCAGCAGCCGGACAGGCCGCAGGGAGACCCAGTACTTC	CASSRTGRRETQYF
TRBV3-1	.	.	TRBJ1-5	TGTGCCAGCAGCCAAGACTTGTCCAATCAGCCCCAGCATTTT	CASSQDLSNQPQHF
TRBV7-3	TRBD2	.	TRBJ2-5	TGTGCCAGCAGCTTATTTAGCGGGAAAGAGACCCAGTACTTC	CASSLFSGKETQYF